A selection of T cell receptor beta chains follows, all from one sample in a study of blood T cell repertoires in COVID-19. Clones were read by immunoSEQ multiplex PCR, and TCRdb kept only the in-frame ones, dropping some. The sample comprises 310,000 or so clones, approximately 90% of which are singletons, and approximately 5.7% rests with the top ten. Sample: PBMCs or T cells enriched from blood (not recorded which). These receptors were collected from a woman between 35 and 50 years old who had recovered from COVID-19. Both conserved end residues are part of each CDR3. D genes are given only for firm matches. Part of the rows lack a size; the others show once, few, many or a class for expanded clones.

clone_size | j_call | v_call | d_call | cdr3_aa | cdr3_nt
few | TRBJ2-7 | TRBV30 | TRBD2 | CAWNSGTYEQYF | TGTGCCTGGAATAGCGGGACTTACGAGCAGTACTTC
NA | TRBJ2-3 | TRBV7-2 | NA | CASSLFTDTQYF | TGTGCCAGCAGCCTCTTTACAGATACGCAGTATTTT
NA | TRBJ2-3 | TRBV11-2 | TRBD2 | CASGTSGFTDTQYF | TGTGCCAGTGGGACTAGCGGATTCACAGATACGCAGTATTTT
NA | TRBJ1-4 | TRBV4-3 | NA | CASSQDWQTNEKLFF | TGCGCCAGCAGCCAAGACTGGCAGACTAATGAAAAACTGTTTTTT
NA | TRBJ2-2 | TRBV10-3 | NA | CAISDPGRTGELFF | TGTGCCATCAGTGACCCAGGGAGGACCGGGGAGCTGTTTTTT
NA | TRBJ1-3 | TRBV6-2/TRBV6-3 | NA | CASSSPRSGNTIYF | TGTGCCAGCAGTTCCCCGCGCTCTGGAAACACCATATATTTT
NA | TRBJ2-1 | TRBV6-2/TRBV6-3 | TRBD1 | CASSSGTGYNEQFF | TGTGCCAGCAGTTCCGGGACAGGCTACAATGAGCAGTTCTTC
once | TRBJ1-4 | TRBV28 | TRBD1 | CASSSHGTGGEKLFF | TGTGCCAGCAGTTCACACGGGACAGGGGGAGAAAAACTGTTTTTT
NA | TRBJ2-3 | TRBV7-9 | TRBD2 | CAIGLADSTDTQYF | TGTGCCATTGGACTAGCGGATAGCACAGATACGCAGTATTTT
NA | TRBJ1-4 | TRBV11-3 | TRBD1 | CASSPRGQGDEKLFF | TGTGCCAGCAGTCCGCGAGGACAGGGCGATGAAAAACTGTTTTTT
once | TRBJ2-2 | TRBV23-1 | NA | CASSQRGWYAGELFF | TGCGCCAGCAGTCAACGAGGGTGGTACGCCGGGGAGCTGTTTTTT
NA | TRBJ2-6 | TRBV28 | NA | CASRPARSGANVLTF | TGTGCCAGCAGACCAGCCAGGTCGGGGGCCAACGTCCTGACTTTC
NA | TRBJ1-4 | TRBV28 | TRBD1 | CASRTRGQKLFF | TGTGCCAGCAGGACCAGGGGGCAAAAACTGTTTTTT
NA | TRBJ2-1 | TRBV4-1 | NA | CASRGYNEQFF | TGCGCCAGCCGGGGATACAATGAGCAGTTCTTC
NA | TRBJ1-4 | TRBV28 | NA | CASRDSGLEKLFF | TGTGCCAGCAGGGACAGCGGACTTGAAAAACTGTTTTTT
once | TRBJ1-3 | TRBV2 | TRBD1 | CASSVGRGLSGNTIYF | TGTGCCAGCAGTGTCGGGAGGGGGCTCTCTGGAAACACCATATATTTT
once | TRBJ1-1 | TRBV15 | NA | CATSRDQRVFNEAFF | TGTGCCACCAGCAGAGATCAGCGGGTTTTCAATGAAGCTTTCTTT
NA | TRBJ2-1 | TRBV7-7 | TRBD2 | CASSPSTTTSGAFF | TGTGCTAGCAGCCCAAGTACTACGACTAGCGGCGCTTTCTTC
NA | TRBJ2-5 | TRBV19 | NA | CASSIDFQSETQYF | TGTGCCAGTAGTATAGATTTCCAGTCCGAGACCCAGTACTTC
NA | TRBJ2-1 | TRBV18 | NA | CASSAGPRGEQFF | TGTGCCAGCTCAGCGGGACCTCGGGGCGAGCAGTTCTTC
NA | TRBJ2-2 | TRBV11-1 | NA | CASSPGMPRAGELFF | TGTGCCAGCAGCCCCGGGATGCCACGGGCCGGGGAGCTGTTTTTT
once | TRBJ1-6 | TRBV28 | NA | CASSFRNRDNSPLHF | TGTGCCAGCAGTTTCCGGAACAGGGATAATTCACCCCTCCACTTT
NA | TRBJ2-5 | TRBV15 | TRBD1 | CATSGRTGNRETQYF | TGTGCCACCAGCGGTCGGACAGGAAACCGAGAGACCCAGTACTTC
NA | TRBJ2-7 | TRBV6-5 | TRBD1 | CASRYNYRGRNEQYF | TGTGCCAGCAGGTATAATTACAGGGGCAGGAACGAGCAGTACTTC
NA | TRBJ1-4 | TRBV30 | NA | CACWESEKLFF | TGTGCCTGCTGGGAGAGTGAAAAACTGTTTTTT
NA | TRBJ2-1 | TRBV2 | TRBD2 | CASSEAQAGYNEQFF | TGTGCCAGCAGTGAAGCGCAAGCGGGATACAATGAGCAGTTCTTC
NA | TRBJ2-2 | TRBV9 | NA | CASSVAALGDTGELFF | TGTGCCAGCAGCGTAGCGGCGCTGGGCGACACCGGGGAGCTGTTTTTT
few | TRBJ1-2 | TRBV6-1 | NA | CASSERYGYTF | TGTGCCAGCAGTGAGAGGTATGGCTACACCTTC
NA | TRBJ2-3 | TRBV7-2 | NA | CASRGPGHITDTQYF | TGTGCCAGCAGGGGGCCGGGACACATCACAGATACGCAGTATTTT
few | TRBJ2-7 | TRBV3-1/TRBV3-2 | TRBD1 | CASSHVTGDEQYF | TGTGCCAGCAGCCATGTAACAGGGGACGAGCAGTACTTC
NA | TRBJ2-7 | TRBV3-1/TRBV3-2 | TRBD1 | CASSQDCPRRDRDPREQYF | TGTGCCAGCAGCCAAGATTGCCCCCGACGAGACAGGGACCCTCGGGAGCAGTACTTC
NA | TRBJ1-3 | TRBV2 | NA | CASRLSQAGNTIYF | TGTGCCAGCAGACTTTCTCAGGCTGGAAACACCATATATTTT
NA | TRBJ2-5 | TRBV11-2 | TRBD2 | CASSSQGSLAGEGETQYF | TGTGCCAGCAGCTCCCAAGGATCACTAGCGGGAGAAGGGGAGACCCAGTACTTC
NA | TRBJ2-6 | TRBV4-3 | NA | CASSQDYPLGANVLTF | TGCGCCAGCAGCCAAGATTATCCTCTCGGGGCCAACGTCCTGACTTTC
NA | TRBJ1-4 | TRBV7-8 | NA | CASSLVVGGINEKLFF | TGTGCCAGCAGCTTAGTGGTCGGAGGAATTAATGAAAAACTGTTTTTT
NA | TRBJ1-1 | TRBV11-3 | TRBD1 | CASSLGQGATEAFF | TGTGCCAGCAGCTTGGGACAGGGGGCGACTGAAGCTTTCTTT
few | TRBJ2-3 | TRBV24-1 | TRBD2 | CATRGTSGSADTQYF | TGTGCCACCAGAGGGACTAGCGGGAGTGCAGATACGCAGTATTTT
NA | TRBJ1-1 | TRBV15 | NA | CATSQETVGVTEAFF | TGTGCCACCAGCCAAGAGACGGTCGGGGTCACTGAAGCTTTCTTT
NA | TRBJ1-2 | TRBV10-3 | NA | CAISPGQFYGYTF | TGTGCCATCAGTCCCGGACAGTTCTATGGCTACACCTTC
NA | TRBJ1-4 | TRBV19 | NA | CASARVWTNEKLFF | TGTGCCAGTGCGAGGGTATGGACTAATGAAAAACTGTTTTTT
NA | TRBJ1-2 | TRBV27 | TRBD1 | CASSPTGGSYGYTF | TGTGCCAGCAGCCCGACAGGGGGATCGTATGGCTACACCTTC
once | TRBJ1-2 | TRBV3-1/TRBV3-2 | NA | CASSLTFERAHF | TGTGCCAGCAGCCTCACCTTCGAGCGGGCTCACTTC
once | TRBJ2-1 | TRBV28 | TRBD2 | CASSTRAGGPGEQFF | TGTGCCAGCAGTACTCGAGCGGGAGGGCCGGGTGAGCAGTTCTTC
NA | TRBJ1-1 | TRBV19 | TRBD1 | CASSTEWGQRTFF | TGTGCCAGTAGTACCGAGTGGGGACAGAGGACTTTCTTT
NA | TRBJ2-7 | TRBV3-1/TRBV3-2 | TRBD2 | CASSHSASGVYEQYF | TGTGCCAGCAGCCACTCAGCTAGCGGGGTCTACGAGCAGTACTTC